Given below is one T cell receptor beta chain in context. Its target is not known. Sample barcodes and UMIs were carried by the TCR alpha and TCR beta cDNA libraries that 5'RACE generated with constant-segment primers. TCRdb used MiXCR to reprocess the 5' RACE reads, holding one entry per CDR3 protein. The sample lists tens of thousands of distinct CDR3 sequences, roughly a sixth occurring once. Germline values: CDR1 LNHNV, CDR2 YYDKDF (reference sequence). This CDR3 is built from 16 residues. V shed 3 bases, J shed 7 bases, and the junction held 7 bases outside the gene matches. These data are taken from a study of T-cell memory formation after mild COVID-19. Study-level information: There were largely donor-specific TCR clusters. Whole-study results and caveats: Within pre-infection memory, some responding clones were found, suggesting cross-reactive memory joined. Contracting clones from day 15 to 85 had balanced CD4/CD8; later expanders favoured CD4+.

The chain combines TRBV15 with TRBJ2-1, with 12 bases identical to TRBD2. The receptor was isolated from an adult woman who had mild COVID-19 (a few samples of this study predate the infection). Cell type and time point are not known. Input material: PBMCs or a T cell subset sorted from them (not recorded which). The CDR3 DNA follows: TGTGCCACCAGCAGCCTACTAGCGGGAGGACCGAATGAGCAGTTCTTC. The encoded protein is CATSSLLAGGPNEQFF. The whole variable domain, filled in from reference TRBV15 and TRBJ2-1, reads DAMVIQNPRYQVTQFGKPVTLSCSQTLNHNVMYWYQQKSSQAPKLLFHYYDKDFNNEADTPDNFQSRRPNTSFCFLDIRSPGLGDTAMYLCATSSLLAGGPNEQFFGPGTRLTVL.